Detailed here is one T cell receptor beta chain. TCRdb ran MiXCR on the RACE reads and lists one entry per CDR3 protein. The sample includes some 380,000 distinct CDR3 sequences, roughly 4.8% of them seen just once. Time point meaning: patch test 1, 2 weeks after DPC sensitization. Indicated treatment: therapeutic diphenylcyclopropenone sensitization with weekly scalp DPC. The source of the sample is a study of human T cells and chemical hapten exposure. V was shortened by 0 bases and J by 6 bases, with 11 bases between the two germline ends. Per the germline V gene, CDR1 is MGHRA and CDR2 is YSYEKL. This CDR3 comprises 14 residues.

The sequence was collected from a woman aged 50 to 60 with alopecia areata. Some clones in this sample may be carry-over from other donors' samples. The chain links TRBV4-1 to TRBJ1-1; unclear D gene. Sequenced material: whole blood, taken in connection with sensitization to the hapten diphenylcyclopropenone (DPC). Here the CDR3 DNA reads TGCGCCAGCAGCCAAGAAGCCACCCGGTCTGAAGCTTTCTTT. The encoded protein is CASSQEATRSEAFF.